The 2 T cell receptor beta chains below were found in one sample sequenced in a study of T cell responses to AZD1222 COVID-19 vaccine. The method was immunoSEQ multiplex PCR; TCRdb's version includes in-frame clones alone and lacks a portion of them. The sample has about 86,000 clones; approximately 88% are singletons. Sequencing was performed on peripheral blood, taken 28 days after the second AZD1222 dose. The source of these receptors is an adult who received the AZD1222 COVID-19 vaccine.

This chain joins TRBV21-1 and TRBJ2-5. TRBV21-1 constitutes a pseudogene. CDR3 length equals 13 residues. CDR3 in DNA: TGTGCCAGCAAGAGACGTACCCAAGAGACCCAGTACTTC. It codes for CASKRRTQETQYF.

This clone was seen a handful of times. CDR3 in DNA: TGTTCAACAGGCCGAACCTACAATGAGCAGTTCTTC. It translates to CSTGRTYNEQFF. This rearrangement joins TRBV7-9 to TRBJ2-1, with D tentatively TRBD1 (5 bases). CDR3 size: 12 residues. Germline loops: CDR1 SEHNR, CDR2 FQNEAQ (reference sequence).